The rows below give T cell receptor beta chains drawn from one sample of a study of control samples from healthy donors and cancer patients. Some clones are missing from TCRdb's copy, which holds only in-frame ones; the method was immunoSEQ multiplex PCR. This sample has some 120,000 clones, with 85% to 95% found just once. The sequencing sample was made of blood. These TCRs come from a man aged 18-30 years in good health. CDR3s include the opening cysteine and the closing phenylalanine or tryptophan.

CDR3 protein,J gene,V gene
CASSPGRINYGYTF,TRBJ1-2,TRBV9
CASSPPTSAETQYF,TRBJ2-5,TRBV7-9
CASSLASRQSNTEAFF,TRBJ1-1,TRBV7-9
CATGVGTQYF,TRBJ2-3,TRBV12-3/TRBV12-4
CAWSVDSYEQYF,TRBJ2-7,TRBV30
CASSLNGGIEQFF,TRBJ2-1,TRBV7-3
CASSLVHRAGGTEAFF,TRBJ1-1,TRBV5-1
CASSYSRGQGKETQYF,TRBJ2-5,TRBV6-6
CASRQTVGDSPLHF,TRBJ1-6,TRBV27
CASSQDFLAGVSTDTQYF,TRBJ2-3,TRBV3-1/TRBV3-2
CASTLDATNEKLFF,TRBJ1-4,TRBV6-5
CASSLSAGGDTQYF,TRBJ2-3,TRBV7-3
CASSRGGGENNYGYTF,TRBJ1-2,TRBV28
CASSQMLDTAGEAFF,TRBJ1-1,TRBV4-1
CASIGTGGDQPQHF,TRBJ1-5,TRBV6-5
CASSFADGSTDTQYF,TRBJ2-3,TRBV2
CASSDSSGGLDGYTF,TRBJ1-2,TRBV6-4
CASSLEQGGHEQYF,TRBJ2-7,TRBV7-6
CASKPKGETRFYNEQFF,TRBJ2-1,TRBV19
CASSFGVGEQYF,TRBJ2-7,TRBV7-9
CASSEGRNTEAFF,TRBJ1-1,TRBV6-4
CASGKTSGGTDTQYF,TRBJ2-3,TRBV10-3